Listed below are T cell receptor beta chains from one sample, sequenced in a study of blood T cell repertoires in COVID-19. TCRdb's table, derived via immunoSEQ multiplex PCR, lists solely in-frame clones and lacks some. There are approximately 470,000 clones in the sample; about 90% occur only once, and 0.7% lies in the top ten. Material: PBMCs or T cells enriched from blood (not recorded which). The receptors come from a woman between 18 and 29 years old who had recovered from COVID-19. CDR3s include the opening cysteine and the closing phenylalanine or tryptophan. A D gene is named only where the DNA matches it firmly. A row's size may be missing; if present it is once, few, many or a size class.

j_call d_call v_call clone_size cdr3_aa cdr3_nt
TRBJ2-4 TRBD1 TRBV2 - CASSDRPGTGSLAKNIQYF TGTGCCAGCAGTGACCGTCCCGGGACAGGGTCACTAGCCAAAAACATTCAGTACTTC
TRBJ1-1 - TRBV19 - CASSILGERTEAFF TGTGCCAGTAGTATCCTGGGTGAGAGGACTGAAGCTTTCTTT
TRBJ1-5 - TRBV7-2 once CASSLDRLRGNQPQHF TGTGCCAGCAGCTTAGACAGGCTTCGGGGCAATCAGCCCCAGCATTTT
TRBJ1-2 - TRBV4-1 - CASSQEEGNYGYTF TGCGCCAGCAGCCAAGAGGAGGGGAACTATGGCTACACCTTC
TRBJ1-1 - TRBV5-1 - CASSLEAPGGWTEAFF TGCGCCAGCAGCTTGGAAGCACCGGGGGGGTGGACTGAAGCTTTCTTT
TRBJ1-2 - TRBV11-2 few CASRGQGNFYGYTF TGTGCCAGCAGAGGTCAGGGCAACTTCTATGGCTACACCTTC
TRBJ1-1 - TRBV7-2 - CASSLLFRGEAFF TGTGCCAGCAGCTTACTTTTCCGGGGTGAAGCTTTCTTT
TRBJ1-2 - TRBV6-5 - CASRRAGEGGYTF TGTGCCAGCAGACGGGCAGGGGAAGGCGGCTACACCTTC
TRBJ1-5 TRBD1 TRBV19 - CASSTEGQGEYQPQHF TGTGCCAGTAGTACAGAGGGACAGGGGGAGTATCAGCCCCAGCATTTT
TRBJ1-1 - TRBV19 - CASSRRLAGPRRNTEAFF TGTGCCAGTAGCAGAAGGTTGGCAGGCCCACGAAGGAACACTGAAGCTTTCTTT
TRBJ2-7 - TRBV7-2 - CASTFTQGSGEQYF TGTGCCAGCACCTTTACCCAAGGATCGGGAGAGCAGTACTTC
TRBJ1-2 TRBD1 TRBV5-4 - CASSERTGSPYDYTF TGTGCCAGCAGCGAGAGGACAGGGTCCCCCTATGACTACACCTTC
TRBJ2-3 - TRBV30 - CAWEPRGSTDTQYF TGTGCCTGGGAACCCAGGGGCAGCACAGATACGCAGTATTTT
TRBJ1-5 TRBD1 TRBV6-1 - CASSGSIQGGSQPQHF TGTGCCAGCAGTGGATCGATACAGGGGGGTAGTCAGCCCCAGCATTTT
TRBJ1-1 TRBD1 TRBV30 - CAWSVTGTDEAFF TGTGCCTGGAGTGTAACTGGGACAGATGAAGCTTTCTTT
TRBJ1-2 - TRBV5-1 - CASSSDSRGYTF TGCGCCAGCAGCTCCGACAGTCGTGGCTACACCTTC
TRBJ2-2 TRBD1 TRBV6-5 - CASKGTVDPGELFF TGTGCCAGCAAAGGGACAGTGGATCCCGGGGAGCTGTTTTTT
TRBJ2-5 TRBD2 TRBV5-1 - CASTPGLAVAGQETQYF TGCGCCAGCACCCCGGGACTAGCTGTAGCAGGCCAAGAGACCCAGTACTTC
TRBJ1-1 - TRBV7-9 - CASSLGQFNTEAFF TGTGCCAGCAGTCTCGGACAGTTTAACACTGAAGCTTTCTTT
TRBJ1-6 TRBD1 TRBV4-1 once CASSQVSGGDSPLHF TGCGCCAGCAGCCAAGTCTCAGGGGGCGATTCACCCCTCCACTTT
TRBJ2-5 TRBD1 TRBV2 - CASNTGGIETQYF TGTGCCAGCAATACAGGGGGCATAGAGACCCAGTACTTC
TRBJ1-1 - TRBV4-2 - CASSQDSYYSNTEAFF TGTGCCAGCAGCCAAGATTCCTACTACTCGAACACTGAAGCTTTCTTT
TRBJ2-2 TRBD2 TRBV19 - CASTTNPLAGGYTGELFF TGTGCCAGTACCACCAACCCACTAGCGGGGGGGTACACCGGGGAGCTGTTTTTT
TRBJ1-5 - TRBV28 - CASSEAGGGNQPQHF TGTGCCAGCAGTGAGGCCGGGGGGGGCAATCAGCCCCAGCATTTT
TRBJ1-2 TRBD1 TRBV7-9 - CASSRWDRGIYGYTF TGTGCCAGCAGCCGTTGGGACAGGGGTATCTATGGCTACACCTTC
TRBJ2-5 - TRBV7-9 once CASSLRGALSGETQYF TGTGCCAGCAGCTTAAGGGGCGCCTTAAGTGGGGAGACCCAGTACTTC
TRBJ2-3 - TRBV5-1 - CASSLESGGTDTQYF TGCGCCAGCAGCTTGGAGTCGGGAGGCACAGATACGCAGTATTTT
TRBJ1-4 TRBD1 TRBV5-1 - CASSSDREDEKLFF TGCGCCAGCAGCTCGGACAGGGAGGATGAAAAACTGTTTTTT
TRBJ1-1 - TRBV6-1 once CASSDTGRTFF TGTGCCAGCAGTGACACAGGGAGAACTTTCTTT
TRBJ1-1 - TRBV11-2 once CASSQVSGTEAFF TGTGCCAGCAGCCAAGTCTCCGGCACTGAAGCTTTCTTT
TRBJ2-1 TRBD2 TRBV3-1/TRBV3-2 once CASSRLAVNYNEQFF TGTGCCAGCAGTCGGCTAGCGGTGAACTACAATGAGCAGTTCTTC
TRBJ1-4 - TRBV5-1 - CASSLENNNEKLFF TGCGCCAGCAGCTTGGAGAACAATAATGAAAAACTGTTTTTT
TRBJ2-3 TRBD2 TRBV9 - CASSVPSGRYTDTQYF TGTGCCAGCAGCGTACCTAGCGGGCGATACACAGATACGCAGTATTTT
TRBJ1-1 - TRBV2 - CASSVTLNTEAFF TGTGCCAGCAGTGTAACACTGAACACTGAAGCTTTCTTT